This T cell receptor (beta chain) was profiled in a study of cytomegalovirus exposure and HLA in healthy donors. Study-wide points: Follow-up analysis seemed to connect common viral pathogens with several of the most significant clusters identified. Owing to their indistinguishability, certain V segments, notably TRBV6-2 and TRBV6-3, were excluded. Among immune exposure information, only CMV serostatus was available. The classifier reportedly diagnosed cytomegalovirus status with high specificity and sensitivity.

60 Vbeta and 13 Jbeta primers were used in PCR. TCRdb keeps only in-frame clones here, not all; method: immunoSEQ multiplex PCR. This table holds some 150,000 clones, around 75% found once. Per germline, CDR1 MGHRA and CDR2 YSYEKL. The CDR3 loop spans 15 amino acids. Trimming removed 3 bases from V and 7 bases from J; junction bases left unmatched: 9. A word on this clone: What it recognizes is unknown.

The V gene is TRBV4-1, the J gene TRBJ2-7, with 10 positions matching TRBD1. The clonotype was recovered from a female donor in good health and CMV-seronegative. The specimen was PBMCs. The CDR3 DNA is TGCGCCAGCAGCCACCCGGGACAGGGGATGATAGAGCAGTACTTC. Protein product: CASSHPGQGMIEQYF.